This entry features one T cell receptor (beta chain) sequence. Its cognate antigen is unknown. One end of the junction varies from germline; a read error may be responsible. The CDR3 length is 14 residues. Germline CDR1 reads SNHLY; CDR2 reads FYNNEI. The data were obtained in a study of shared clonotypes between healthy human individuals. Overall study results and limits: An expected dependence of interdonor clonotype sharing on sequencing depth was noted.

The material for each subset, its genomic DNA, was split evenly across several immunoSEQ plates. Amplification in unsorted PBMC replicate PCRs started from approximately 300 ng DNA, which equals some 30,000 T cell genomes. Sequencing was performed with immunoSEQ multiplex PCR; in TCRdb, only in-frame clones are kept and a portion is missing. There are under 600,000 clones in the sample; about 80% occur only once, and about 12% lies in the top ten. Material for sequencing was PBMCs. The rearrangement links TRBV2 to TRBJ2-1; 10 bases are a match to TRBD1. The TCR comes from a woman aged 40 to 50 in good health. Some clones in this sample may be carry-over from other donors' samples. CDR3 residues: CASRTTGGYYEQFF. CDR3 bases: TGTGCCAGCAGGACGACAGGGGGCTACTATGAGCAGTTCTTC.